This entry describes one T cell receptor (beta chain). TCRdb keeps only in-frame clones here, not all; method: immunoSEQ multiplex PCR. Among 950,000 to 1,300,000 clones listed, about 70% were seen once. The data stem from a study of shared clonotypes between healthy human individuals. Study summary: CD4 naive and CD4 memory each took three plates per donor, while CD8 naive took two and CD8 memory one.

Germline V gene lookup returns CDR1 GTSNPN and CDR2 SVGIG (reference sequence). This CDR3 region has 18 residues. V gave up 3 bases and J gave up 0 bases; unmatched junction bases: 10. What was sequenced was memory CD4+ T cells sorted from blood. The subset denotes: CD45RA-negative fraction. The genes are TRBV30 and TRBJ2-1, with 11 bases identical to TRBD2. The origin of this receptor is a man between 18 and 29 years old in good health. DNA for the CDR3: TGTGCCTGGAGCCACCTAGCGGGAGGCCGAGGCTCCTACAATGAGCAGTTCTTC. This codes for CAWSHLAGGRGSYNEQFF.